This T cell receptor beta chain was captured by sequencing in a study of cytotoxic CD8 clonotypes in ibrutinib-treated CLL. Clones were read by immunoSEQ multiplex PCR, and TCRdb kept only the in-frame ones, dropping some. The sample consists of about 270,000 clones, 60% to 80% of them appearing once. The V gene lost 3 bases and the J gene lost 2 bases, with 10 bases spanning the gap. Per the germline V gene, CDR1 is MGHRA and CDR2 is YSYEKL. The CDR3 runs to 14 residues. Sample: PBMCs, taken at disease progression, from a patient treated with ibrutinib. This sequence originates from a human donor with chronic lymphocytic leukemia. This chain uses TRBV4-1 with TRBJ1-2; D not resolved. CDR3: CASSQVVINYGYTF. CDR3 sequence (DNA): TGCGCCAGCAGCCAGGTAGTCATAAACTATGGCTACACCTTC.